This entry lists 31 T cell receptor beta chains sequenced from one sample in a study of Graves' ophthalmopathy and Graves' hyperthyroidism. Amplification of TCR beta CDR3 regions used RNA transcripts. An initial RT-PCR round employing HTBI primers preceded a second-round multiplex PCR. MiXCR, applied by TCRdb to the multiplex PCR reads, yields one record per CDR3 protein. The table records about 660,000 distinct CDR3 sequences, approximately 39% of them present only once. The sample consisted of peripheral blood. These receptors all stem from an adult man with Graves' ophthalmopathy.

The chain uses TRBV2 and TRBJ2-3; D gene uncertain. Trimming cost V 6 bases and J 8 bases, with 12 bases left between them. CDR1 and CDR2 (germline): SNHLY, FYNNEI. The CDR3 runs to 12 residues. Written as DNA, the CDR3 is TGTGCCAGCAGCCGAACCCCCGGTACGCAGTATTTT. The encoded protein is CASSRTPGTQYF.

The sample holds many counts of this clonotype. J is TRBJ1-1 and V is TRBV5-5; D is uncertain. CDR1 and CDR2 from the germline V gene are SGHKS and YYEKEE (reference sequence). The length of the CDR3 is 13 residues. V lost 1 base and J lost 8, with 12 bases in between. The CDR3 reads CASSLMGKREAFF. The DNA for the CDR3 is TGTGCCAGCAGCTTGATGGGGAAACGAGAAGCTTTCTTT.

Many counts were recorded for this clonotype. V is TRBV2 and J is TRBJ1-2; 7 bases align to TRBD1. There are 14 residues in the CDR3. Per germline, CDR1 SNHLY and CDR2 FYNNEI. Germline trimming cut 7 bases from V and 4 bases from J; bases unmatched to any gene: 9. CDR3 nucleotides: TGTGCCAGCACCTTAGACAGGGTTACCTATGGCTACACCTTC. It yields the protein CASTLDRVTYGYTF.

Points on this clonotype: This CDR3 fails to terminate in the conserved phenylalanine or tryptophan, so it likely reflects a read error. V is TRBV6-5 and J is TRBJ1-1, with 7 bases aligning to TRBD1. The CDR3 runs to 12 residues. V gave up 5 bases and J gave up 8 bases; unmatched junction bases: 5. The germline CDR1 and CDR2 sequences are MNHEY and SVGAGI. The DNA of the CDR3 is TGTGCCAGCAGTAAACGACAGGGAGAAGCTTTCCTT. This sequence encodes CASSKRQGEAFL.

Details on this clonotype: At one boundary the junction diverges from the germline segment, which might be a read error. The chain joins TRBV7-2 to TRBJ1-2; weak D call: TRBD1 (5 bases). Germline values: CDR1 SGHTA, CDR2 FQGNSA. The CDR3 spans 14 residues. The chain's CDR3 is CASRTEGPSGGYTF. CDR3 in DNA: TGCGCCAGCAGGACTGAGGGGCCCTCAGGAGGCTACACCTTC. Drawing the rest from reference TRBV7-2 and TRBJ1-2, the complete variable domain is GAGVSQSPSNKVTEKGKDVELRCDPISGHTALYWYRQSLGQGLEFLIYFQGNSAPDKSGLPSDRFSAERTGGSVSTLTIQRTQQEDSAVYLCASRTEGPSGGYTFGSGTRLTVV.

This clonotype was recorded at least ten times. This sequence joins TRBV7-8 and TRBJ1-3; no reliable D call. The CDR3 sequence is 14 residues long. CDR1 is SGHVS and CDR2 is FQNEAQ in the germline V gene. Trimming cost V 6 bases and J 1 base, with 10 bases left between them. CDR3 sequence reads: CASRLGRSGNTIYF. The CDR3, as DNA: TGTGCCAGCAGACTAGGACGGTCTGGAAACACCATATATTTT. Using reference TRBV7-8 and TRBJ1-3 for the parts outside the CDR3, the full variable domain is GAGVSQSPRYKVAKRGQDVALRCDPISGHVSLFWYQQALGQGPEFLTYFQNEAQLDKSGLPSDRFFAERPEGSVSTLKIQRTQQEDSAVYLCASRLGRSGNTIYFGEGSWLTVV.

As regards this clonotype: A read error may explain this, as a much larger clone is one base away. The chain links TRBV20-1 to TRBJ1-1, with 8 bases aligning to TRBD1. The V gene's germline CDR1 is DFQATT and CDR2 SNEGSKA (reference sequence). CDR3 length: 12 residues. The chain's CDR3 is CSATTGERAALF. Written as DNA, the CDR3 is TGCAGTGCTACGACAGGGGAGCGGGCAGCTCTCTTT.

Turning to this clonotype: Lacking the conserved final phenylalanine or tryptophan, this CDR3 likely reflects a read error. The CDR3 nucleotides are TGTGCCAGTAGTATCTATGCGGGCCTGAACTACGAGCAGTACTCC. This codes for CASSIYAGLNYEQYS. The chain carries TRBV19 and TRBJ2-7, with D tentatively TRBD2 (5 bases). The CDR3 runs 15 residues. V gave up 3 bases and J gave up 3 bases, with 15 bases separating them. Germline V gene sequence: CDR1 LNHDA, CDR2 SQIVND (reference sequence).

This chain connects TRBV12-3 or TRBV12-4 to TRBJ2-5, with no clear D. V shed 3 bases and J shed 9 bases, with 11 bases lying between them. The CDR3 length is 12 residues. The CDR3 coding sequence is TGTGCCAGCAGTTTGTTGACCGAGCCCCAGTACTTC. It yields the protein CASSLLTEPQYF.

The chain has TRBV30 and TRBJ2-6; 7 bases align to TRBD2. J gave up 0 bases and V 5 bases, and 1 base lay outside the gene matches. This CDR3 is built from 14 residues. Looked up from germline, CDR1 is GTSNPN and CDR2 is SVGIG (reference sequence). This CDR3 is CAWERGSGANVLTF. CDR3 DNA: TGTGCCTGGGAGCGGGGCTCTGGGGCCAACGTCCTGACTTTC.

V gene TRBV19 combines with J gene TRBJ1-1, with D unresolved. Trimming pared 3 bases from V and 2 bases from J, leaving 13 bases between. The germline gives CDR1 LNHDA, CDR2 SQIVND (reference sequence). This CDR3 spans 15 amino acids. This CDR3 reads CASSIFSQINTEAFF. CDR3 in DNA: TGTGCCAGTAGTATTTTCTCACAGATTAACACTGAAGCTTTCTTT.

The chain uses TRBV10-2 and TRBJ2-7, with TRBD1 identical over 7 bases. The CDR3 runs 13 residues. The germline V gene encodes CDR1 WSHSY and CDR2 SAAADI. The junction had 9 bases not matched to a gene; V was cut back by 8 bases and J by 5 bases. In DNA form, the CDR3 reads TGCGCCAGCTTAGGGCAGGGGGTTCACGAGCAGTACTTC. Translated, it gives CASLGQGVHEQYF.

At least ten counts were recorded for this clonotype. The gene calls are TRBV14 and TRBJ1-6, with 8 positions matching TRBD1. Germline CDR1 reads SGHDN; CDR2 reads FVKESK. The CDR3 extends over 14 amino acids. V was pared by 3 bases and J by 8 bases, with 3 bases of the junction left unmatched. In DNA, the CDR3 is TGTGCCAGCAGCCAGACAGGGGTGGATTCACCCCTCCACTTT. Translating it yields CASSQTGVDSPLHF.

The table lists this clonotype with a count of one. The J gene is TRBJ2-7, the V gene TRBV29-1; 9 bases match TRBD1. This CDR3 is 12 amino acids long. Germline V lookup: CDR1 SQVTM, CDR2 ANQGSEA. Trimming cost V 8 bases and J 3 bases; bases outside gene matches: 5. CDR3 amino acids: CSFMTGGYEQYF. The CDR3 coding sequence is TGCAGCTTTATGACAGGGGGCTACGAGCAGTACTTC.

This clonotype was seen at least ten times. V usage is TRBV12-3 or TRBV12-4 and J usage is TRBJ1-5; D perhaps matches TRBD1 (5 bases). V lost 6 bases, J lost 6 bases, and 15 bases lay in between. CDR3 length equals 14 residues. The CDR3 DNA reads TGTGCCAGCAGCCAGATGGGGGGAGGTCAGCCCCAGCATTTT. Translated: CASSQMGGGQPQHF.

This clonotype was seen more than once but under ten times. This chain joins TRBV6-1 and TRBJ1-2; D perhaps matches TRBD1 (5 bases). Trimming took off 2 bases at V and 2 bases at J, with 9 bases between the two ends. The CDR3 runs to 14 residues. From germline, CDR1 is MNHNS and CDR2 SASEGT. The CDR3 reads CASSELGANYGYTF. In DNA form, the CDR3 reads TGTGCCAGCAGTGAATTAGGGGCAAACTATGGCTACACCTTC.

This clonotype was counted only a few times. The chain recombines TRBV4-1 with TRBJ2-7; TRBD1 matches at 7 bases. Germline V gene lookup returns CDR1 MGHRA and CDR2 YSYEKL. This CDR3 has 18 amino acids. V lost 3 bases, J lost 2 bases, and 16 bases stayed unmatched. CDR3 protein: CASSHYINRQGDTYEQYF. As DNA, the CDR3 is TGCGCCAGCAGCCATTATATAAACAGGCAGGGGGATACCTACGAGCAGTACTTC.

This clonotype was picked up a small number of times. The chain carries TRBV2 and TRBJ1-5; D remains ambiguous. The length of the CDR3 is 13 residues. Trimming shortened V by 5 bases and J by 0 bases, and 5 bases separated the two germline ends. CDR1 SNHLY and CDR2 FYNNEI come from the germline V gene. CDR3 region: CASSLFSNQPQHF. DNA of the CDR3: TGTGCCAGCAGTTTATTTAGCAATCAGCCCCAGCATTTT.

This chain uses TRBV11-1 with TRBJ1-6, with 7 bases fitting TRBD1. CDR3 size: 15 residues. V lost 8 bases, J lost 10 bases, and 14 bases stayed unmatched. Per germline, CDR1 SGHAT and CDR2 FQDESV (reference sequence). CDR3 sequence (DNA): TGTGCCAGCGGCCCTGGGACAGTCACTTCCTCACCCCTCCACTTT. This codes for CASGPGTVTSSPLHF. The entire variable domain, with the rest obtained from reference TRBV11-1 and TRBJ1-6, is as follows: EAEVAQSPRYKITEKSQAVAFWCDPISGHATLYWYRQILGQGPELLVQFQDESVVDDSQLPKDRFSAERLKGVDSTLKIQPAELGDSAMYLCASGPGTVTSSPLHFGNGTRLTVT.

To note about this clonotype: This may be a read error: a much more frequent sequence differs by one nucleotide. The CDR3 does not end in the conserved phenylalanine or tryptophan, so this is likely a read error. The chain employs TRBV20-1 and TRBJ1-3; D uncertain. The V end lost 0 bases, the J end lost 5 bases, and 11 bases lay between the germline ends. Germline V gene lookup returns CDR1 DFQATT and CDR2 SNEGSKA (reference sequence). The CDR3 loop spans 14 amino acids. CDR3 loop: CSARDRAGRNTIYS. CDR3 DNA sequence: TGCAGTGCTAGAGATCGGGCAGGAAGAAACACCATATATTCT.

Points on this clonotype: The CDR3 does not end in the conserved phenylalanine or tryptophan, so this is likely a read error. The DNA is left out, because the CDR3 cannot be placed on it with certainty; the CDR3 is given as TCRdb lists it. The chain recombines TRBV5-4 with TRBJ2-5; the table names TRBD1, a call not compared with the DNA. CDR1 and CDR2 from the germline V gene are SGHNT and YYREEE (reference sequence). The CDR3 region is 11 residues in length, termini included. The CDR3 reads CASSSGQNPYY.

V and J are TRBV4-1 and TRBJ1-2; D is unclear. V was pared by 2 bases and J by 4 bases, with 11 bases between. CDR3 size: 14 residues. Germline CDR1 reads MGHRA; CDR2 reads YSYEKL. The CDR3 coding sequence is TGCGCCAGCAGCCAATCTATCACGTTCTATGGCTACACCTTC. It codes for CASSQSITFYGYTF.

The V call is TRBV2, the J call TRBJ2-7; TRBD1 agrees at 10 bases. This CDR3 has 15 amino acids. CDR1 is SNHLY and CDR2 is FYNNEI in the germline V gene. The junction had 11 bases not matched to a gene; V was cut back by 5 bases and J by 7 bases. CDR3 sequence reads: CASSTTPGQGSEQYF. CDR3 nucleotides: TGTGCCAGCAGTACAACCCCGGGACAGGGGAGTGAGCAGTACTTC.

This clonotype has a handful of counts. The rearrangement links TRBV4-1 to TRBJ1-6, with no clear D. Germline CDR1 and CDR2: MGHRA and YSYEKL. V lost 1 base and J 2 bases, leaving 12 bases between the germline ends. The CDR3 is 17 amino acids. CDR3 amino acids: CASSQVTVTTYNSPLHF. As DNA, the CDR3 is TGCGCCAGCAGCCAAGTTACGGTTACGACCTATAATTCACCCCTCCACTTT.

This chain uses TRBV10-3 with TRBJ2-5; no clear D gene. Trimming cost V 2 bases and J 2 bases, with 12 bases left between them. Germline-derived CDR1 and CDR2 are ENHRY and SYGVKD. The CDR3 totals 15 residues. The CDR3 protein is CAISEASTGQETQYF. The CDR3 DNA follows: TGTGCCATCAGTGAGGCCTCTACGGGTCAAGAGACCCAGTACTTC.

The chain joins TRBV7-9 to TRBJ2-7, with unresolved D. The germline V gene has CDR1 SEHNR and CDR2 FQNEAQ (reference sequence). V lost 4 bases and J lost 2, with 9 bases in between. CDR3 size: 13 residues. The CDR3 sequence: CASSSTLTYEQYF. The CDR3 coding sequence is TGTGCCAGCAGCTCAACGTTAACCTACGAGCAGTACTTC. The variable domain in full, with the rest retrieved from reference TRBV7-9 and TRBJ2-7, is DTGVSQNPRHKITKRGQNVTFRCDPISEHNRLYWYRQTLGQGPEFLTYFQNEAQLEKSRLLSDRFSAERPKGSFSTLEIQRTEQGDSAMYLCASSSTLTYEQYFGPGTRLTVT.

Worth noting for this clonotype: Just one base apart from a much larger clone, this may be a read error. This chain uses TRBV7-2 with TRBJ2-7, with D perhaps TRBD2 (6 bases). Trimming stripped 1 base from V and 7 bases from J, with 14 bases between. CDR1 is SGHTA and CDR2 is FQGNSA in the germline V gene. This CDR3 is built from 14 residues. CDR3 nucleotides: TGTGCCAGCAGCTTAGGGCCAGCTGCGGGAGAGCAGTACTTC. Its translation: CASSLGPAAGEQYF. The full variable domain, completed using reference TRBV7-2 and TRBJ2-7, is GAGVSQSPSNKVTEKGKDVELRCDPISGHTALYWYRQSLGQGLEFLIYFQGNSAPDKSGLPSDRFSAERTGGSVSTLTIQRTQQEDSAVYLCASSLGPAAGEQYFGPGTRLTVT.

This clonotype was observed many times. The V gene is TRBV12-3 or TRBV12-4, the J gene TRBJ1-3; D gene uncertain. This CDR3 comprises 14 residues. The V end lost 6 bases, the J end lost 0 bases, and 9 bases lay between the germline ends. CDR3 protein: CASRDRNSGNTIYF. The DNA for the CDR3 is TGTGCCAGCAGAGACCGAAACTCTGGAAACACCATATATTTT.

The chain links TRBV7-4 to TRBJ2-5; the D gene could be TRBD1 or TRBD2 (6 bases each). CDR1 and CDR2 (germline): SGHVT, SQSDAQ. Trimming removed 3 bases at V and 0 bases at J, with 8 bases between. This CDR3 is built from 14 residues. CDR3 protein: CASSFGGHQETQYF. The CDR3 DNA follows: TGTGCCAGCAGCTTTGGGGGGCACCAAGAGACCCAGTACTTC.

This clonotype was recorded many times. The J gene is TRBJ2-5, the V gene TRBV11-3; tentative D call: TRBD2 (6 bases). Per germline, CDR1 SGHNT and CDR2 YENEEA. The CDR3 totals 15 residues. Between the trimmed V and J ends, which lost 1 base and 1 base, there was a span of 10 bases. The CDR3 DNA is TGTGCCAGCAGCTTAGCCCCGGGACTCCAAGAGACCCAGTACTTC. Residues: CASSLAPGLQETQYF.

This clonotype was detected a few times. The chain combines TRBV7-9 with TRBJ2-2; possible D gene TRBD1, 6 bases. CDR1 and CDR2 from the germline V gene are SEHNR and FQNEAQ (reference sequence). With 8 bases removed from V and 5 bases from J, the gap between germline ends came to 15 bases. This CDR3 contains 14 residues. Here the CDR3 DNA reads TGTGCCAGCGGCATGACCAGGGGTACCGGGGAGCTGTTTTTT. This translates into CASGMTRGTGELFF.